The 20 T cell receptor beta chains below come from one sample, sequenced in a study of glioma-infiltrating T cells after dendritic cell vaccination. Time point noted: after dendritic cell vaccination, including at tumor progression/relapse. Data came from immunoSEQ multiplex PCR; TCRdb stores just in-frame clones and leaves some out. In the table there are 50,000 to 60,000 clones, around 85% of which are singletons. The sample here was blood, taken after dendritic cell vaccination. The receptors stem from a human donor with glioblastoma.

This sequence joins TRBV9 and TRBJ1-1; 8 positions match TRBD1. Germline trimming cut 4 bases from V and 4 bases from J; bases unmatched to any gene: 9. CDR1 and CDR2 from the germline V gene are SGDLS and YYNGEE. This CDR3 contains 15 residues. The DNA of the CDR3 is TGTGCCAGCAGCCCGCGGACAGGGTGGGGCACTGAAGCTTTCTTT. Its translation: CASSPRTGWGTEAFF.

The chain employs TRBV18 and TRBJ2-3; 7 bases are shared with TRBD1. Losses at the gene ends were 2 bases for V and 1 base for J; bases not matched to a gene: 0. CDR3 length: 14 amino acids. Germline CDR1 and CDR2: KGHSH and LQKENI. The CDR3 sequence: CASSPGQGTDTQYF. The CDR3 DNA follows: TGTGCCAGCTCACCAGGACAGGGCACAGATACGCAGTATTTT.

This clone is a singleton in its sample. This rearrangement joins TRBV9 to TRBJ2-2; D is perhaps TRBD2 (6 bases). Germline-derived CDR1 and CDR2 are SGDLS and YYNGEE. This CDR3 spans 16 amino acids. Trimming removed 4 bases from V and 5 bases from J, with 18 bases in between. The CDR3 here is CASSPDWRGTTGELFF. The CDR3 region has the DNA TGTGCCAGCAGCCCAGACTGGCGGGGTACTACCGGGGAGCTGTTTTTT.

The CDR3 loop is CASSLVGPGGSYEQYF. In DNA form, the CDR3 reads TGTGCCAGCAGCTTAGTGGGGCCAGGGGGATCCTACGAGCAGTACTTC. V and J are TRBV7-8 and TRBJ2-7; 7 nucleotides align to TRBD1. The germline gives CDR1 SGHVS, CDR2 FQNEAQ. The V gene end was trimmed by 1 base and the J gene end by 1 base; junction bases not matched to a gene: 7. The CDR3 has 16 residues.

The chain uses TRBV19 and TRBJ1-6, with 9 bases lining up with TRBD1. V dropped 5 bases and J dropped 14; count of bases not matched to a gene: 19. The CDR3 runs to 17 residues. Germline CDR1 reads LNHDA; CDR2 reads SQIVND (reference sequence). CDR3: CASSPRDRVAPTLALHF. CDR3 DNA sequence: TGTGCCAGTAGTCCCCGGGACAGGGTAGCCCCTACCCTAGCCCTCCACTTT.

This chain uses TRBV5-1 with TRBJ2-7; 9 nucleotides match TRBD1. CDR3 length: 15 amino acids. Germline V gene data show CDR1 as SGHRS and CDR2 as YFSETQ. With 3 bases clipped from V and 2 bases from J, the junction kept 6 bases outside the gene matches. CDR3 amino acids: CASSSPGTGTYEQYF. In DNA form, the CDR3 reads TGCGCCAGCAGCTCTCCCGGGACAGGGACCTACGAGCAGTACTTC.

The chain couples TRBV7-9 to TRBJ1-1, with TRBD1 as a possible D gene (6 bases). The CDR3 covers 13 residues. The germline CDR1 and CDR2 sequences are SEHNR and FQNEAQ (reference sequence). The CDR3 DNA sequence: TGTGACTACAGGGAATTAATGAACACTGAAGCTTTCTTT. It codes for CDYRELMNTEAFF.

The chain recombines TRBV6-9 with TRBJ2-3; D might be TRBD2 (6 bases). Germline assignment: CDR1 MNHGY and CDR2 SVAAGI. V gave up 7 bases and J gave up 7 bases, with 15 bases separating them. CDR3 size: 13 residues. This CDR3 reads CASTGTLRHTQYF. The CDR3 nucleotides are TGTGCCAGCACTGGGACTTTGCGTCATACGCAGTATTTT.

The chain links TRBV5-6 to TRBJ2-5; weak D call: TRBD1 (5 bases). Between the trimmed V and J ends, which lost 0 bases and 1 base, there was a span of 7 bases. Germline V lookup: CDR1 SGHDT, CDR2 YYEEEE. CDR3 length equals 14 residues. The CDR3 DNA sequence: TGTGCCAGCAGCTTGGTAGGGGTCCAAGAGACCCAGTACTTC. This codes for CASSLVGVQETQYF. Full variable domain (missing parts from reference TRBV5-6 and TRBJ2-5): DAGVTQSPTHLIKTRGQQVTLRCSPKSGHDTVSWYQQALGQGPQFIFQYYEEEERQRGNFPDRFSGHQFPNYSSELNVNALLLGDSALYLCASSLVGVQETQYFGPGTRLLVL.

V gene TRBV5-4 combines with J gene TRBJ1-1; 7 positions match TRBD1. The V gene's germline CDR1 is SGHNT and CDR2 YYREEE (reference sequence). The CDR3 has 17 residues. J was trimmed by 5 bases and V by 0 bases; bases with no gene match: 13. Here the CDR3 reads CASSLDSVRGIRTEAFF. DNA of the CDR3: TGTGCCAGCAGCTTGGATTCGGTCAGGGGGATTAGGACTGAAGCTTTCTTT.

The chain carries TRBV30 and TRBJ2-1; 8 bases are shared with TRBD2. The ends lost 3 bases at V and 15 bases at J; junction bases unmatched: 7. In germline, CDR1 is GTSNPN, CDR2 SVGIG (reference sequence). This CDR3 comprises 11 residues. Here the CDR3 DNA reads TGTGCCTGGAGGAACAGCGGGGGACGGTTCTTC. This translates into CAWRNSGGRFF.

The chain employs TRBV7-2 and TRBJ1-4; TRBD1 is a possible D gene (5 bases). Germline loops: CDR1 SGHTA, CDR2 FQGNSA. This CDR3 contains 14 residues. V dropped 1 base and J dropped 7 bases, with 10 bases sitting between them. CDR3 sequence: CASSLGQGGEKLFF. The CDR3 DNA reads as TGTGCCAGCAGCTTAGGCCAGGGAGGTGAAAAACTGTTTTTT. The whole variable domain, remainder taken from reference TRBV7-2 and TRBJ1-4, is GAGVSQSPSNKVTEKGKDVELRCDPISGHTALYWYRQSLGQGLEFLIYFQGNSAPDKSGLPSDRFSAERTGGSVSTLTIQRTQQEDSAVYLCASSLGQGGEKLFFGSGTQLSVL.

J is TRBJ2-7 and V is TRBV5-1, with D possibly TRBD2 on 6 matching bases. Germline V gene lookup returns CDR1 SGHRS and CDR2 YFSETQ. The germline V and J ends were trimmed by 0 bases and 3 bases, with 13 bases remaining between them. The CDR3 sequence is 15 residues long. CDR3 coding DNA: TGCGCCAGCAGCTTGGCCACGGGGGAAGGCTACGAGCAGTACTTC. It translates to CASSLATGEGYEQYF. Using reference TRBV5-1 and TRBJ2-7 for the parts outside the CDR3, the full variable domain is KAGVTQTPRYLIKTRGQQVTLSCSPISGHRSVSWYQQTPGQGLQFLFEYFSETQRNKGNFPGRFSGRQFSNSRSEMNVSTLELGDSALYLCASSLATGEGYEQYFGPGTRLTVT.

The chain links TRBV30 to TRBJ1-5, with 7 nucleotides matching TRBD1. The trim removed 2 bases at V and 0 bases at J, leaving 10 bases unmatched. CDR3 length: 17 residues. CDR1 and CDR2 (germline): GTSNPN, SVGIG (reference sequence). CDR3 protein: CAWSKRQGPNSNQPQHF. CDR3 DNA sequence: TGTGCCTGGAGTAAGCGACAGGGCCCAAATAGCAATCAGCCCCAGCATTTT.

This chain links TRBV10-2 with TRBJ1-1; 7 positions match TRBD1. J was trimmed by 3 bases and V by 9 bases; bases with no gene match: 10. This CDR3 has 14 residues. Per the germline V gene, CDR1 is WSHSY and CDR2 is SAAADI. The CDR3 DNA is TGCGCCAGTTCGACAGGGACCGGGGACACTGAAGCTTTCTTT. This encodes CASSTGTGDTEAFF.

V usage is TRBV30 and J usage is TRBJ1-2, with TRBD1 identical over 8 bases. The CDR3 totals 13 residues. V gave up 2 bases and J gave up 4 bases; unmatched junction bases: 3. CDR1 and CDR2 (germline): GTSNPN, SVGIG (reference sequence). CDR3 protein: CAWSLDRVYGYTF. In DNA, the CDR3 is TGTGCCTGGAGTCTGGACAGGGTCTATGGCTACACCTTC.

The chain uses TRBV6-5 and TRBJ2-5, with D maybe TRBD2 (5 bases). The CDR3 extends over 14 amino acids. CDR1 is MNHEY, CDR2 SVGAGI, per germline. V lost 0 bases, J lost 5 bases, and 10 bases lay in between. CDR3 sequence: CASSYSEVRETQYF. The DNA for the CDR3 is TGTGCCAGCAGTTACTCGGAGGTCCGGGAGACCCAGTACTTC.

There are a few counts of this clone. The chain recombines TRBV10-3 with TRBJ1-5, with D possibly being TRBD1 (5 bases). The germline V and J ends were trimmed by 10 bases and 2 bases, with 12 bases remaining between them. Germline values: CDR1 ENHRY, CDR2 SYGVKD. The CDR3 has 13 residues. CDR3 sequence reads: CATGGGGNQPQHF. The DNA of the CDR3 is TGTGCCACCGGGGGGGGTGGCAATCAGCCCCAGCATTTT.

CDR3 nucleotides: TGTGCCAGCAGCACAAGGACAGGACGAGGAAACACCATATATTTT. It translates to CASSTRTGRGNTIYF. The rearrangement links TRBV13 to TRBJ1-3; 7 nucleotides match TRBD1. With V trimmed by 5 bases and J by 4 bases, 8 bases remained unmatched. Germline assignment: CDR1 PRHDT and CDR2 FYEKMQ (reference sequence). The CDR3 has 15 residues.

The rearrangement links TRBV5-1 to TRBJ1-4, with D perhaps TRBD1 (5 bases). The V and J ends lost 4 bases and 6 bases respectively, with 13 bases between them. The CDR3 covers 14 residues. CDR1 is SGHRS, CDR2 YFSETQ, per germline. The CDR3 DNA sequence: TGCGCCAGCAGCCGACAGTCGTCCGATGAAAAACTGTTTTTT. This gives the protein CASSRQSSDEKLFF.